Listed here is a single T cell receptor (beta chain). The antigen this receptor binds is unknown. No per-base quality is available; no much larger clone lies one base away. This sample is drawn from a study of T cell changes during pregnancy in multiple sclerosis (dated by TCRdb to the late 2010s). Turning to the overall study: The study examined how the T cell repertoire changed over the course of pregnancy in women with multiple sclerosis.

After removal of 0 bases from V and 10 bases from J, the junction retains 15 bases not matched to a gene. CDR1 is given as SGDLS and CDR2 as YYNGEE, both from the germline V gene. The CDR3, from cysteine to phenylalanine, totals 18 residues. Only the CDR3 part of the read is kept: 54 bases, read in frame from the first base. Library method: the immunoSEQ multiplex PCR assay. TCRdb holds this immuneACCESS table with in-frame rearrangements only. Some clones are missing; in checked studies, unresolved V genes explain under half, and the rest has no known cause. The sample table records about 100,000 clones; around 90% of these occur just once. 0.65% to 0.9% of the sample is in the top ten clones.

The receptor's source is a female donor in good health, enrolled as a control in a pregnancy study. This sample comprised peripheral blood, obtained in the third trimester of pregnancy. This chain joins TRBV9 to TRBJ2-1, with 11 middle bases fitting TRBD2. The CDR3 here reads CASSVGYALAGGFIEQFF. In nucleotide form, the sequence is TGTGCCAGCAGCGTAGGTTATGCCCTAGCGGGGGGATTCATAGAGCAGTTCTTC.